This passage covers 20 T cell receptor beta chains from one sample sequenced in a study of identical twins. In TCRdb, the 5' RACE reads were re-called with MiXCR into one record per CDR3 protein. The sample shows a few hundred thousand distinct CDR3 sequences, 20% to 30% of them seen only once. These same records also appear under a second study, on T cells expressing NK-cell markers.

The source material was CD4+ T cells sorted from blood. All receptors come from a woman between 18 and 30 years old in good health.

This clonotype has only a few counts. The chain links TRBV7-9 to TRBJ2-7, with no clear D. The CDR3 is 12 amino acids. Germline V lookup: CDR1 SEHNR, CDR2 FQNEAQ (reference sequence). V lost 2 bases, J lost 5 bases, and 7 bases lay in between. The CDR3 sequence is CASSLPINEQYF. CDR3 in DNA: TGTGCCAGCAGCTTACCTATCAACGAGCAGTACTTC.

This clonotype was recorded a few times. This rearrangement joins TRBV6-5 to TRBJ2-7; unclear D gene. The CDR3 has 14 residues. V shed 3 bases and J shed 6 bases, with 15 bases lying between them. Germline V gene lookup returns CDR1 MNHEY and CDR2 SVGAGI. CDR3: CASSYGSGRLEQYF. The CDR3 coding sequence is TGTGCCAGCAGTTATGGGTCTGGACGTCTCGAGCAGTACTTC.

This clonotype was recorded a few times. CDR3 nucleotides: TGTGCCAGCAGCTTGGTTTACACCGGGGAGCTGTTTTTT. This gives the protein CASSLVYTGELFF. The chain employs TRBV5-6 and TRBJ2-2; D is ambiguous. In germline, CDR1 is SGHDT, CDR2 YYEEEE. The CDR3 extends over 13 amino acids. V lost 0 bases and J lost 3, with 3 bases in between.

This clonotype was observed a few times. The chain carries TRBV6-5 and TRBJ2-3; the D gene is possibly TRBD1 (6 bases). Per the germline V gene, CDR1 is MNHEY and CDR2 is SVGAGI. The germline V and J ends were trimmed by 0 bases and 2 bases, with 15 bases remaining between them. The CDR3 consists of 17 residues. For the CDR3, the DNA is TGTGCCAGCAGTTACTCCTTTCAAAGGGGACACACAGATACGCAGTATTTT. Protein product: CASSYSFQRGHTDTQYF.

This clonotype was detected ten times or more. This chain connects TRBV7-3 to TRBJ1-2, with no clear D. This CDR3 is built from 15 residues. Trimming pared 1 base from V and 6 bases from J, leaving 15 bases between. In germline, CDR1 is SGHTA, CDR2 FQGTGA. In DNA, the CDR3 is TGTGCCAGCAGCTTAAAGGGTGGAGGGAATGATGGCTACACCTTC. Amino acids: CASSLKGGGNDGYTF.

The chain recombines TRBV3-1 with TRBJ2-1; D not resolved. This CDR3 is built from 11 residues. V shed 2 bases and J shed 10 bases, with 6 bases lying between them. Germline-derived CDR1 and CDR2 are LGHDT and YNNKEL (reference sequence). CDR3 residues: CASSQTQEQFF. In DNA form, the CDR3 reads TGTGCCAGCAGCCAAACCCAAGAGCAGTTCTTC.

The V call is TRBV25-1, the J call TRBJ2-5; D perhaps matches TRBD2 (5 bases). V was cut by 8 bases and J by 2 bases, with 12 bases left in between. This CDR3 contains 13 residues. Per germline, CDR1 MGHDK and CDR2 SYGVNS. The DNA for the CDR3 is TGTGCCAGCCAAAGAAGCGGTCAAGAGACCCAGTACTTC. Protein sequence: CASQRSGQETQYF. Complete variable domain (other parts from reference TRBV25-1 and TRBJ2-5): EADIYQTPRYLVIGTGKKITLECSQTMGHDKMYWYQQDPGMELHLIHYSYGVNSTEKGDLSSESTVSRIRTEHFPLTLESARPSHTSQYLCASQRSGQETQYFGPGTRLLVL.

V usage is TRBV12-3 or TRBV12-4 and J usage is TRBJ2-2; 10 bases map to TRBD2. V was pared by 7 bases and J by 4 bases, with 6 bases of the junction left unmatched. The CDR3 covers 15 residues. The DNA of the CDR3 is TGTGCCAGCACCCCTAGCGGGAGAGGCACCGGGGAGCTGTTTTTT. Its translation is CASTPSGRGTGELFF.

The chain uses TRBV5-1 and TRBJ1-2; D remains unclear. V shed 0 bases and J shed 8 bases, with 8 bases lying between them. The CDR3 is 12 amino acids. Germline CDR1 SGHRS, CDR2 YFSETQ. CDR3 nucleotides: TGCGCCAGCAGCTTGGAGGGTAAAGGCTACACCTTC. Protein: CASSLEGKGYTF.

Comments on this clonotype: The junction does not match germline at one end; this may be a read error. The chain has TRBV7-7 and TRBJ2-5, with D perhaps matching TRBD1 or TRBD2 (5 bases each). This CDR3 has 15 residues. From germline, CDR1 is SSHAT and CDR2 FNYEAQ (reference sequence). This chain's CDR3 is CASSDRARGIETQYF. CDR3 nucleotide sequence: TGTGCTAGCAGCGATAGGGCGAGGGGAATCGAGACCCAGTACTTC.

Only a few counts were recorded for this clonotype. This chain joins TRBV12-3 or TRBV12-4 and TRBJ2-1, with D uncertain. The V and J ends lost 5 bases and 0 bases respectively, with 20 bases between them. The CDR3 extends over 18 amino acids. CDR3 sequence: CASSPQASRPLSYNEQFF. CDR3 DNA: TGTGCCAGCAGTCCCCAGGCCTCTAGACCCCTCTCCTACAATGAGCAGTTCTTC.

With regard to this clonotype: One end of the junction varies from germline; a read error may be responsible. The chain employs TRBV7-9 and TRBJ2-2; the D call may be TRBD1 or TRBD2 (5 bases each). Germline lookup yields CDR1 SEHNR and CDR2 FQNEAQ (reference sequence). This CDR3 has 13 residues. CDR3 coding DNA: TGTGCCAGCAGCCCTCAGGGACCCGGGGAGCTGCTTTTT. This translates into CASSPQGPGELLF.

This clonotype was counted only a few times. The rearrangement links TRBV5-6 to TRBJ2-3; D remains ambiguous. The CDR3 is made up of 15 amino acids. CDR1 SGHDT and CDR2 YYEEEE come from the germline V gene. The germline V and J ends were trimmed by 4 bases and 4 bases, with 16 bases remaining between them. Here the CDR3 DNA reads TGTGCCAGCAGCCACCGGGTCGGAGAGGCAGATACGCAGTATTTT. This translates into CASSHRVGEADTQYF.

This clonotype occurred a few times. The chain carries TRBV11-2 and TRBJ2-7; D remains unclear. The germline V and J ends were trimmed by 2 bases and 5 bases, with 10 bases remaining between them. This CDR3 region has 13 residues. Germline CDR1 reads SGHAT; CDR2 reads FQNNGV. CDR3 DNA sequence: TGTGCCAGCAGCTTAAACCGGGTTAACGAGCAGTACTTC. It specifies CASSLNRVNEQYF.

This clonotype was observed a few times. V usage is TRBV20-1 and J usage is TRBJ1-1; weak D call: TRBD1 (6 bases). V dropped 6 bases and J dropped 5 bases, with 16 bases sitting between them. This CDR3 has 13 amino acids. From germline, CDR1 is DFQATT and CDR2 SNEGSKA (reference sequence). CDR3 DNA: TGCAGTGCAGCGGCGCGAGGGGGGACTGAAGCTTTCTTT. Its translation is CSAAARGGTEAFF.

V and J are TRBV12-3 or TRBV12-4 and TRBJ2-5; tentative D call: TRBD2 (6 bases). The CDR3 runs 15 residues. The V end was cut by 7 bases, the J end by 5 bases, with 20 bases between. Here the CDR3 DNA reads TGTGCCAGCAACCGGGGACCGGGAGAGGGGGAGACCCAGTACTTC. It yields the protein CASNRGPGEGETQYF.

CDR3 nucleotides: TGTGCCAGCAGCTCCTGGCAGACTCAGGGTGGCTACACCTTC. Translation: CASSSWQTQGGYTF. The V gene is TRBV11-2, the J gene TRBJ1-2; TRBD1 is a possible D gene (5 bases). In germline, CDR1 is SGHAT, CDR2 FQNNGV. CDR3 size: 14 residues. V lost 4 bases and J lost 7, with 16 bases in between.

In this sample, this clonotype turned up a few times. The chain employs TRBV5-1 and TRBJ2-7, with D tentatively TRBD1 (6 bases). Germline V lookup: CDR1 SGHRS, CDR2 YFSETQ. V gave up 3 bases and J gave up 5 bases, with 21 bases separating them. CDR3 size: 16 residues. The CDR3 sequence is CASSSFTGGKPHEQYF. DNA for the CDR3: TGCGCCAGCAGCTCTTTCACTGGGGGCAAGCCCCACGAGCAGTACTTC.

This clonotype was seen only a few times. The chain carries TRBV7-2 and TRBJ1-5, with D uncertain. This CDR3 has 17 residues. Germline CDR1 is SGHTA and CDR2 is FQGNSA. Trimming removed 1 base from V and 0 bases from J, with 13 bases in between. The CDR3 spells CASSLVGRSGSNQPQHF. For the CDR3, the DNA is TGTGCCAGCAGCTTAGTAGGGCGAAGTGGTAGCAATCAGCCCCAGCATTTT.

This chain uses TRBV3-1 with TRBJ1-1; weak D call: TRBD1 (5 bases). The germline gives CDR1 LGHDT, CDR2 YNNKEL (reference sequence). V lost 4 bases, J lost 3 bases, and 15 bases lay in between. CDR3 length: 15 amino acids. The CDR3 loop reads CASSRGRPGDTEAFF. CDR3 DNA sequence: TGTGCCAGCAGCCGGGGACGGCCGGGGGACACTGAAGCTTTCTTT. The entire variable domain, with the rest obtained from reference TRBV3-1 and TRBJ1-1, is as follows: DTAVSQTPKYLVTQMGNDKSIKCEQNLGHDTMYWYKQDSKKFLKIMFSYNNKELIINETVPNRFSPKSPDKAHLNLHINSLELGDSAVYFCASSRGRPGDTEAFFGQGTRLTVV.